This T cell receptor beta chain was identified in a study of cytomegalovirus exposure and HLA in healthy donors. Points from the study as a whole: The study listed under 200 cytomegalovirus-associated TCR beta chains. Association of a missense DCLRE1C variant with TCR beta V- and J-gene trimming was reported in a later analysis.

The PCR used 60 Vbeta and 13 Jbeta primers. Produced via immunoSEQ multiplex PCR; TCRdb's table is partial and in-frame only. The table includes over 55,000 clones, around 87% detected once. CDR3 length: 19 residues. With respect to this clone: Its matching antigen is unknown.

The V and J genes are TRBV1 and TRBJ2-1; TRBD2, the table's D call, was not compared with the DNA. TRBV1 is shown as a pseudogene. The clonotype was recovered from a young woman in good health and CMV-seropositive. The sample consisted of PBMCs. The chain's CDR3 is CTSSQAKPVPGLAGNEQFF. DNA of the CDR3: TGCACCAGCAGCCAAGCTAAACCCGTACCGGGACTAGCGGGGAATGAGCAGTTCTTC.